This T cell receptor (beta chain) is from a study of CD8+ T cells in alopecia areata. Across the whole study: Patients in the treated group were given tofacitinib by mouth, 5 to 10 mg twice a day.

In the case of this clone: What it recognizes is unknown.

The V and J ends lost 3 bases and 4 bases respectively, with 14 bases between them. CDR1 SGDLS and CDR2 YYNGEE come from the germline V gene. CDR3 length: 14 amino acids. TCR sequencing used cDNA made by reverse transcription of extracted RNA. The repertoire was sequenced with immunoSEQ multiplex PCR; TCRdb's copy has only in-frame clones and lacks some. The sample gives about 130,000 clones, approximately 49% of which show up once; 15% to 20% is in the top ten. Lesional scalp tissue (obtained by punch biopsy) and peripheral blood were collected from alopecia areata patients. Cell sorting was applied to PBMCs, and CD4+ and CD8+ T cells were collected. Study results and limitations: Compared with mice, patients displayed less clear TCR sharing, possibly for HLA-related reasons.

The genes are TRBV9 and TRBJ2-7; TRBD2 is a possible D gene (6 bases). The clonotype was recovered from a human donor with alopecia areata. The sequencing used CD8+ T cells sorted from blood, collected at week 0. CDR3 loop: CASSAGGRGYEQYF. Written as DNA, the CDR3 is TGTGCCAGCAGCGCCGGGGGTAGAGGGTACGAGCAGTACTTC.